The clone carrying this TCR beta chain was seen more than once but under ten times. Its antigen is undetermined. The data derive from a study of blood T cells in healthy people across ages. Notes on the study in general: Researchers report that TCR beta diversity correlated strongly with naive T cell percentage.

A J-beta primer mix and a sample-barcoded 5' primer were used in a second PCR of about 7 to 12 cycles. From the 5' RACE reads, TCRdb called clonotypes with MiXCR, one entry per CDR3 protein. Of some 710,000 distinct CDR3 sequences listed, about half were seen once; the top ten hold over 15%. The clonotype comes from a man older than 75 in good health. Sequencing input: blood.

The CDR3: CASTPIDQGDGQETQYF. CDR3 bases: TGTGCCAGCACCCCAATAGACCAAGGGGACGGTCAAGAGACCCAGTACTTC. V gene TRBV28 combines with J gene TRBJ2-5; D may correspond to TRBD1 or TRBD2 (5 bases each). CDR1 and CDR2 (germline): MDHEN, SYDVKM. The CDR3 spans 17 residues. The V gene lost 7 bases and the J gene lost 2 bases, with 23 bases spanning the gap. Using reference TRBV28 and TRBJ2-5 for the parts outside the CDR3, the full variable domain is DVKVTQSSRYLVKRTGEKVFLECVQDMDHENMFWYRQDPGLGLRLIYFSYDVKMKEKGDIPEGYSVSREKKERFSLILESASTNQTSMYLCASTPIDQGDGQETQYFGPGTRLLVL.